This T cell receptor (beta chain) was sequenced in a study of tissue T cells after allogeneic stem cell transplantation. A note on this clone: The gene names here belong to mouse. Read data end 1 residue before the CDR3 end; the end is taken from the germline J gene.

Trimming cost V 4 bases and J 5 bases, with 9 bases left between them. The CDR3 has 13 residues. CDR1 and CDR2 from the germline V gene are KGHPV and FQNQEV (reference sequence). Method: immunoSEQ multiplex PCR; TCRdb's copy keeps in-frame clones and lacks some. The data show about 7,900 clones, 45% to 60% seen once. Time point: mouse harvest day 7 after allogeneic transplant. Tail vein injection delivered 10^7 T-cell-depleted bone marrow cells and 10^6 splenic CD5+ T cells. This mouse GVHD model was MHC-mismatched B6 to BALB/c, profiled day 7 or 14. V and J are TRBV26 and TRBJ2-1; D not certain. The source is a female BALB/c mouse given C57BL/6 T cells with graft-versus-host disease after an allogeneic hematopoietic cell transplant. The sample consisted of gut tissue. The CDR3 sequence: CASSPTGNAEQFF. Partial CDR3 DNA: TGTGCCAGCAGTCCCACGGGGAATGCTGAGCAGTTC.